This T cell receptor (beta chain) appears in the sequencing data of a study of blood T cells in healthy people across ages. This clonotype was detected once. Combining a sample-barcoded 5' primer with a J-beta primer mix, a second PCR ran for roughly 6 to 12 cycles. TCRdb processed the 5' RACE reads anew with MiXCR; each CDR3 protein has one entry. In the table there are around 900,000 distinct CDR3 sequences, roughly 50% of which are singletons. The germline V gene encodes CDR1 KGHSH and CDR2 LQKENI. There are 15 residues in the CDR3. V was shortened by 3 bases and J by 2 bases, with 8 bases between the two germline ends.

This chain links TRBV18 with TRBJ2-6; the D call may be TRBD1 or TRBD2 (5 bases each). The sequence came from a woman aged 55-69 years in good health. Sequenced material: blood. The CDR3 spells CASSPGAAGANVLTF. The CDR3 DNA sequence: TGTGCCAGCTCACCCGGGGCGGCTGGGGCCAACGTCCTGACTTTC. The whole variable domain, filled in from reference TRBV18 and TRBJ2-6, reads NAGVMQNPRHLVRRRGQEARLRCSPMKGHSHVYWYRQLPEEGLKFMVYLQKENIIDESGMPKERFSAEFPKEGPSILRIQQVVRGDSAAYFCASSPGAAGANVLTFGAGSRLTVL.